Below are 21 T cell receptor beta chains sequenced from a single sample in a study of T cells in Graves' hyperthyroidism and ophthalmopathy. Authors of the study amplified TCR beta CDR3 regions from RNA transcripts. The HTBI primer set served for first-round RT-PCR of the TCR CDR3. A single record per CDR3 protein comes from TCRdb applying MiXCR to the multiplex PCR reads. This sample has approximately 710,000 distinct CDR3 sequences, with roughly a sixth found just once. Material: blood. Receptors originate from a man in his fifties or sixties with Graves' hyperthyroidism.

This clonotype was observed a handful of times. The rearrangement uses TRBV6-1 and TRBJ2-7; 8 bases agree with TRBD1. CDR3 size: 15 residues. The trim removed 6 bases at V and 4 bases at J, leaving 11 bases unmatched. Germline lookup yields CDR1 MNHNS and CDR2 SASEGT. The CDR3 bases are TGTGCCAGCAGACCTGTCGGACAGGGAGGTTACGAGCAGTACTTC. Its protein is CASRPVGQGGYEQYF.

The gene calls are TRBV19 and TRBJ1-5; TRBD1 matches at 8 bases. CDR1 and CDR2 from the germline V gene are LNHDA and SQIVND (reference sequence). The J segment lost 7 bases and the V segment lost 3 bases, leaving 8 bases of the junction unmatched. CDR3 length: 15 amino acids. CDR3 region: CASSIRSGGRQPQHF. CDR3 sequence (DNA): TGTGCCAGTAGTATTCGGTCAGGGGGCAGACAGCCCCAGCATTTT.

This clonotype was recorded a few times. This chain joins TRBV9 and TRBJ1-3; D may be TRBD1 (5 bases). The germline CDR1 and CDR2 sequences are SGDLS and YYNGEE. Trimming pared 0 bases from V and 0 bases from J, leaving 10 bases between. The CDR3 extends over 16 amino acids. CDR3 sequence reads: CASSVGQRVSGNTIYF. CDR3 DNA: TGTGCCAGCAGCGTAGGACAGCGCGTCTCTGGAAACACCATATATTTT. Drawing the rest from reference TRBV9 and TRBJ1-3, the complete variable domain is DSGVTQTPKHLITATGQRVTLRCSPRSGDLSVYWYQQSLDQGLQFLIQYYNGEERAKGNILERFSAQQFPDLHSELNLSSLELGDSALYFCASSVGQRVSGNTIYFGEGSWLTVV.

In DNA, the CDR3 is TGCAGTGCTAGAGCTAGCGGGAGTACTCTCACAGATACGCAGTATTTT. Its translation is CSARASGSTLTDTQYF. V usage is TRBV20-1 and J usage is TRBJ2-3, with 10 bases aligning to TRBD2. After removal of 1 base from V and 2 bases from J, the junction contained 6 bases not matched to a gene. The CDR3 length is 16 residues. CDR1 and CDR2 (germline): DFQATT, SNEGSKA (reference sequence).

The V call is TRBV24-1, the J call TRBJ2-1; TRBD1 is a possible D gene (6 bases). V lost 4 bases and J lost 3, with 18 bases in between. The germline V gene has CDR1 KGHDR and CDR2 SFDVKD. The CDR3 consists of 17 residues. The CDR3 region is CATSDSNREVSYNEQFF. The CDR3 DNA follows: TGTGCCACCAGTGACAGCAACAGGGAAGTGAGCTACAATGAGCAGTTCTTC.

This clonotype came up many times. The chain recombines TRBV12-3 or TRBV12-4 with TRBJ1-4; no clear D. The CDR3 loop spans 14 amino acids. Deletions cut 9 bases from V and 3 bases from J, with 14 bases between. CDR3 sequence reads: CASWGGQPNEKLFF. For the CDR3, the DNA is TGTGCCAGTTGGGGAGGGCAACCTAATGAAAAACTGTTTTTT.

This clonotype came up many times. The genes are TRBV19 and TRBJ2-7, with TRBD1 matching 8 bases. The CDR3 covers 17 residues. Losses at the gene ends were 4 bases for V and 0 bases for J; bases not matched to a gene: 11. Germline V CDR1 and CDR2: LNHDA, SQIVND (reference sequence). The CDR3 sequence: CASSRGDRRASSYEQYF. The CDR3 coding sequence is TGTGCCAGTAGTAGGGGGGACAGGCGGGCCAGCTCCTACGAGCAGTACTTC.

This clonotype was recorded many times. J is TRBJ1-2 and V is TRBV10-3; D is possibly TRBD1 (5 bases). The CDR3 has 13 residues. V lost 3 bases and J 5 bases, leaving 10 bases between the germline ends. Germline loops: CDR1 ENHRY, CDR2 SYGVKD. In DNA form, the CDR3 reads TGTGCCATCAGTGAACGGGACGTATATGGCTACACCTTC. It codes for CAISERDVYGYTF.

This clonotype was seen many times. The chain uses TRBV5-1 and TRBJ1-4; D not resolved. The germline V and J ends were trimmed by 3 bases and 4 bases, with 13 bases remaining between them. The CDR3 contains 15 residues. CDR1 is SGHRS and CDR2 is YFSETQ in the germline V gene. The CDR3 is CASSSADGVNEKLFF. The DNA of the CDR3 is TGCGCCAGCAGCTCAGCCGACGGAGTTAATGAAAAACTGTTTTTT.

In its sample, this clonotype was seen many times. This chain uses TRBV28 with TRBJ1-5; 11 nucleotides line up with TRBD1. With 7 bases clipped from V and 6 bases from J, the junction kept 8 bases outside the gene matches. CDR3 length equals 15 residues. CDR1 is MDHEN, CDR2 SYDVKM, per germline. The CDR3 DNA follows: TGTGCCAGCATCCTGGACAGGGGGCTTGGTCAGCCCCAGCATTTT. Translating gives CASILDRGLGQPQHF.

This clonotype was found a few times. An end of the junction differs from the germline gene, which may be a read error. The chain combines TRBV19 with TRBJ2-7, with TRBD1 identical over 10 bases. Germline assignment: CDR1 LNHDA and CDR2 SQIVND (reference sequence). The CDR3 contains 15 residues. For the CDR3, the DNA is TGTGCCAGTAGCATAGGGACAGGGGATACCTACGAGCAGTACTTC. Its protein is CASSIGTGDTYEQYF.

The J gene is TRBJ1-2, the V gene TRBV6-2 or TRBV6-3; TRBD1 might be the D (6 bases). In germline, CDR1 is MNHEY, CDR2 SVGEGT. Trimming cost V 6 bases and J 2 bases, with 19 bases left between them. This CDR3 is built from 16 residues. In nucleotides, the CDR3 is TGTGCCAGCAGACAATGGGACATTCTCAAAAACTATGGCTACACCTTC. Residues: CASRQWDILKNYGYTF.

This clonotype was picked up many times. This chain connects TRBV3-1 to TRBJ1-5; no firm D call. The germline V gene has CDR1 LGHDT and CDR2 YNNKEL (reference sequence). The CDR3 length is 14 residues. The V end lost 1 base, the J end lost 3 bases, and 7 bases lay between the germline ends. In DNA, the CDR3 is TGTGCCAGCAGCCAAGGGAGAACCAATCAGCCCCAGCATTTT. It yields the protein CASSQGRTNQPQHF.

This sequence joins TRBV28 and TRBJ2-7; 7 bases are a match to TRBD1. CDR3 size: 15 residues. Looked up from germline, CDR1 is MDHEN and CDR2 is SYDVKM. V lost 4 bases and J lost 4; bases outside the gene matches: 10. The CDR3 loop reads CASSSWKGAIYEQYF. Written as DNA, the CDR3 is TGTGCCAGCAGTTCCTGGAAGGGGGCAATTTACGAGCAGTACTTC.

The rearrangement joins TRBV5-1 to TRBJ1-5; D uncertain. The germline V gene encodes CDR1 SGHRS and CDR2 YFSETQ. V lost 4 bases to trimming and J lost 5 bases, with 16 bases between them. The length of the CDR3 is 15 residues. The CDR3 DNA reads TGCGCCAGCAGCCCGGCGGACTCCTCGTATCAGCCCCAGCATTTT. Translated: CASSPADSSYQPQHF.

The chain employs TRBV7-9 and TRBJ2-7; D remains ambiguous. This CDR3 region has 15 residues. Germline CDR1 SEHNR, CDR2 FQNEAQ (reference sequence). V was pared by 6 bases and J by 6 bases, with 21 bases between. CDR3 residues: CASSRLTAPSFEQYF. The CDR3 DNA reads TGTGCCAGCAGTCGCCTGACCGCCCCTTCTTTCGAGCAGTACTTC.

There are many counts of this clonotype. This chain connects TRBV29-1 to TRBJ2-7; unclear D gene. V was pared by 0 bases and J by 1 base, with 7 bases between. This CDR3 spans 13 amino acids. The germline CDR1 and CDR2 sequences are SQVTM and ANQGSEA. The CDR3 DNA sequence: TGCAGCGTTGAAGATAACCGGTCCTACGAGCAGTACTTC. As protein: CSVEDNRSYEQYF.

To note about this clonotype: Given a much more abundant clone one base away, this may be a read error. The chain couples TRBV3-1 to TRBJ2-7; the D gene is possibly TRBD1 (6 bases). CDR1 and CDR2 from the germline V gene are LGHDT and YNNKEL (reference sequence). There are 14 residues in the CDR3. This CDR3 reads CAISQVQGNYEQYF. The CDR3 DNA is TGTGCCATCAGCCAAGTACAGGGCAACTACGAGCAGTACTTC.

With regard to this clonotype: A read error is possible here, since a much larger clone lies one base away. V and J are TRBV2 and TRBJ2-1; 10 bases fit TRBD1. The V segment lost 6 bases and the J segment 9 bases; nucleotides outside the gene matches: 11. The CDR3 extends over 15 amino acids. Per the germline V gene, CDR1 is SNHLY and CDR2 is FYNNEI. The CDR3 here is CASSLTGGGLREQFF. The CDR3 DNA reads TGTGCCAGCAGCTTGACAGGGGGCGGGTTGCGTGAGCAGTTCTTC.

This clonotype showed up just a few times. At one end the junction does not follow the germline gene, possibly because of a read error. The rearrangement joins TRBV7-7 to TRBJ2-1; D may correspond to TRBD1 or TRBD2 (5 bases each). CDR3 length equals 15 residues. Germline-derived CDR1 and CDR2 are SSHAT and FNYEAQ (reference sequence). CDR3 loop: CASSFTGAGIDEQFF. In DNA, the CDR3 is TGTGCTAGCAGCTTTACCGGGGCCGGGATCGATGAGCAGTTCTTC.

The CDR3 reads CASSYPPGQIFYGYTF. CDR3 coding DNA: TGTGCCAGCAGTTACCCACCGGGACAGATCTTCTATGGCTACACCTTC. The J gene is TRBJ1-2, the V gene TRBV6-5; 7 nucleotides match TRBD1. The CDR3 extends over 16 amino acids. Germline trimming cut 2 bases from V and 4 bases from J; bases unmatched to any gene: 10. In germline, CDR1 is MNHEY, CDR2 SVGAGI.